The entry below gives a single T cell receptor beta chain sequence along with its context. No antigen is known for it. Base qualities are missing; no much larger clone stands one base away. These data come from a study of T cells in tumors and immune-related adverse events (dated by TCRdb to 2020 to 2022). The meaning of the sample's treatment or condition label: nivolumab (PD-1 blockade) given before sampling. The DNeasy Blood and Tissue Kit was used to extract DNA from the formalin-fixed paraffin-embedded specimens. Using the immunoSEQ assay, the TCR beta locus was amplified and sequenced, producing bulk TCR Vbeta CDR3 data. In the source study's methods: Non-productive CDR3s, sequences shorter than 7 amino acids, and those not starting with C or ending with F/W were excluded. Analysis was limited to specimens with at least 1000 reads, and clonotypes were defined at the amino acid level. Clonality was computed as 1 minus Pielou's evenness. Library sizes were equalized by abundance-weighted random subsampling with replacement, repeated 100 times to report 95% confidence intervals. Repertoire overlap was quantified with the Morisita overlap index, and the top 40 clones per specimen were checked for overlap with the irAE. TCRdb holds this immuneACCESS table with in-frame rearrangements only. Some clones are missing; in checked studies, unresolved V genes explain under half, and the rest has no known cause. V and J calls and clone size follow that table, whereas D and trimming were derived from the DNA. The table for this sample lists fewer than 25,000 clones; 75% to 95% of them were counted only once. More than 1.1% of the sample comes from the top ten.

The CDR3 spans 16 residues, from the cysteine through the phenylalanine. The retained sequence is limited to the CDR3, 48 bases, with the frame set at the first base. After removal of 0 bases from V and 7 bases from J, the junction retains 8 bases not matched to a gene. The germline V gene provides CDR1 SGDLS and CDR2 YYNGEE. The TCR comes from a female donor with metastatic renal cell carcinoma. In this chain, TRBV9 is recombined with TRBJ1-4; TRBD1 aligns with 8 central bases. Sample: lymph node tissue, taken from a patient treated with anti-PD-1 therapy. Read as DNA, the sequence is TGTGCCAGCAGCGTAGGAGACAGGGGATCGGGTGAAAAACTGTTTTTT. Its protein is CASSVGDRGSGEKLFF.